Each of the 23 T cell receptor beta chains below was sequenced from the same sample in a study of shared clonotypes between healthy human individuals. The repertoire was sequenced with immunoSEQ multiplex PCR; TCRdb's copy has only in-frame clones and lacks some. The sample carries 2 million to 3 million clones, roughly 93% recorded once. Material: naive CD4+ T cells from PBMCs. The subset here: CD45RA+ positively selected. The receptors originated from a man between 18 and 29 years old in good health. Some clones in this sample may be carry-over from other donors' samples.

The CDR3 nucleotides are TGTGCCAGCAGCCAACAGGGGGACACCGGGGAGCTGTTTTTT. It is translated as CASSQQGDTGELFF. The chain couples TRBV14 to TRBJ2-2, with 7 bases lining up with TRBD1. Germline trimming cut 2 bases from V and 3 bases from J; bases unmatched to any gene: 0. The V gene's germline CDR1 is SGHDN and CDR2 FVKESK. The CDR3 spans 14 residues.

Comment on this clone: This sample also contains other DNA sequences that code for the same CDR3. The chain couples TRBV19 to TRBJ2-7; 10 nucleotides line up with TRBD2. The V gene end was trimmed by 5 bases and the J gene end by 1 base; junction bases not matched to a gene: 2. Germline V CDR1 and CDR2: LNHDA, SQIVND (reference sequence). CDR3 length: 14 amino acids. The CDR3 loop reads CASSRLAGSYEQYF. CDR3 nucleotides: TGTGCCAGTAGTCGACTAGCGGGTTCCTACGAGCAGTACTTC.

The genes are TRBV15 and TRBJ2-3; D unclear. The CDR3 extends over 13 amino acids. V lost 3 bases, J lost 10 bases, and 14 bases lay in between. CDR1 is LNHNV, CDR2 YYDKDF, per germline (reference sequence). The CDR3 DNA reads TGTGCCACCAGCAGTCAGACACCGAGTGCGCAGTATTTT. The encoded protein is CATSSQTPSAQYF.

The chain couples TRBV29-1 to TRBJ2-7; tentatively, D is TRBD1 or TRBD2 (6 bases each). Trimming took off 7 bases at V and 6 bases at J, with 16 bases between the two ends. CDR3 length: 12 amino acids. From germline, CDR1 is SQVTM and CDR2 ANQGSEA. CDR3: CSAGLGGSEQYF. In DNA form, the CDR3 reads TGCAGCGCTGGGTTAGGGGGGTCCGAGCAGTACTTC.

V is TRBV5-1 and J is TRBJ2-1, with TRBD1 matching over 9 bases. V trimming: 7 bases; J trimming: 3 bases; junction bases outside the gene matches: 5. The CDR3 runs to 14 residues. In germline, CDR1 is SGHRS, CDR2 YFSETQ. For the CDR3, the DNA is TGCGCCAGCGGGGGACAGGGTCTCTACAATGAGCAGTTCTTC. Amino acid sequence: CASGGQGLYNEQFF. The full variable domain, completed using reference TRBV5-1 and TRBJ2-1, is KAGVTQTPRYLIKTRGQQVTLSCSPISGHRSVSWYQQTPGQGLQFLFEYFSETQRNKGNFPGRFSGRQFSNSRSEMNVSTLELGDSALYLCASGGQGLYNEQFFGPGTRLTVL.

The rearrangement joins TRBV7-9 to TRBJ2-1, with 16 bases that match TRBD2. Germline V gene lookup returns CDR1 SEHNR and CDR2 FQNEAQ (reference sequence). The CDR3 spans 17 residues. The V gene end was trimmed by 5 bases and the J gene end by 2 bases; junction bases not matched to a gene: 3. CDR3 residues: CASSRGTSGRAYNEQFF. The CDR3 DNA reads TGTGCCAGCAGCCGCGGGACTAGCGGGAGGGCCTACAATGAGCAGTTCTTC.

V gene TRBV10-1 combines with J gene TRBJ2-1; possible D gene TRBD2, 6 bases. The CDR3 runs 15 residues. V was shortened by 0 bases and J by 5 bases, with 11 bases between the two germline ends. CDR1 and CDR2 (germline): WNHNN, SYGVQD (reference sequence). CDR3 loop: CASSESRLVDNEQFF. Written as DNA, the CDR3 is TGCGCCAGCAGTGAGTCTCGACTAGTTGACAATGAGCAGTTCTTC.

J is TRBJ2-5 and V is TRBV7-9, with D unresolved. The V and J ends lost 1 base and 6 bases respectively, with 12 bases between them. The CDR3 is 14 residues long. Per germline, CDR1 SEHNR and CDR2 FQNEAQ (reference sequence). The CDR3 spells CASSLETESQTQYF. CDR3 DNA sequence: TGTGCCAGCAGCTTAGAGACCGAGTCACAGACCCAGTACTTC.

The chain has TRBV7-7 and TRBJ2-6; D gene ambiguous. The V gene's germline CDR1 is SSHAT and CDR2 FNYEAQ (reference sequence). Trimming removed 5 bases from V and 8 bases from J, with 16 bases in between. The CDR3 consists of 15 residues. This CDR3 is CASSPVVMPTNVLTF. The CDR3 DNA sequence: TGTGCCAGCAGCCCCGTTGTCATGCCCACCAACGTCCTGACTTTC. The full variable domain, its missing parts supplied by reference TRBV7-7 and TRBJ2-6, is GAGVSQSPRYKVTKRGQDVTLRCDPISSHATLYWYQQALGQGPEFLTYFNYEAQPDKSGLPSDRFSAERPEGSISTLTIQRTEQRDSAMYRCASSPVVMPTNVLTFGAGSRLTVL.

A note on this clone: This CDR3 is also generated by other DNA sequences in the sample. This rearrangement joins TRBV5-1 to TRBJ1-1; tentatively, D is TRBD1 (5 bases). Germline V gives CDR1 SGHRS, CDR2 YFSETQ. CDR3 length equals 13 residues. Deletions cut 5 bases from V and 1 base from J, with 9 bases between. The CDR3 nucleotides are TGCGCCAGCAGACTCGACAGGAACACTGAAGCTTTCTTT. This gives the protein CASRLDRNTEAFF.

The rearrangement joins TRBV2 to TRBJ2-1; 15 bases are a match to TRBD2. CDR3 length: 15 residues. The germline V gene has CDR1 SNHLY and CDR2 FYNNEI. The trim removed 6 bases at V and 7 bases at J, leaving 4 bases unmatched. DNA of the CDR3: TGTGCCAGCAGGGGGGGACTAGCGGGAGGAAATGAGCAGTTCTTC. Translating it yields CASRGGLAGGNEQFF.

The DNA for the CDR3 is TGTGCCAGCTCACCTCAGACAAACTCAGTGGCAGATACGCAGTATTTT. It specifies CASSPQTNSVADTQYF. This rearrangement joins TRBV18 to TRBJ2-3; D remains unclear. Germline V gene lookup returns CDR1 KGHSH and CDR2 LQKENI. Trimming removed 3 bases from V and 4 bases from J, with 17 bases in between. The CDR3 sequence is 16 residues long.

The chain carries TRBV19 and TRBJ1-5; perhaps TRBD1 as D (6 bases). The CDR3 spans 14 residues. Germline V gene sequence: CDR1 LNHDA, CDR2 SQIVND (reference sequence). Trimming pared 5 bases from V and 7 bases from J, leaving 15 bases between. CDR3 nucleotides: TGTGCCAGTAGTCTGACAGGAATAGGACAGCCCCAGCATTTT. Translation gives CASSLTGIGQPQHF.

This chain joins TRBV29-1 and TRBJ2-5, with a possible D match to TRBD1 (6 bases). This CDR3 contains 13 residues. V gave up 5 bases and J gave up 2 bases, with 12 bases separating them. Germline CDR1 reads SQVTM; CDR2 reads ANQGSEA. In nucleotides, the CDR3 is TGCAGCGTTCGCGACAGGAAACAAGAGACCCAGTACTTC. Its translation is CSVRDRKQETQYF. Complete variable domain (other parts from reference TRBV29-1 and TRBJ2-5): SAVISQKPSRDICQRGTSLTIQCQVDSQVTMMFWYRQQPGQSLTLIATANQGSEATYESGFVIDKFPISRPNLTFSTLTVSNMSPEDSSIYLCSVRDRKQETQYFGPGTRLLVL.

This chain joins TRBV19 and TRBJ2-5; D not resolved. CDR1 and CDR2 (germline): LNHDA, SQIVND (reference sequence). V lost 3 bases, J lost 2 bases, and 13 bases lay in between. The CDR3 is 15 residues long. The chain's CDR3 is CASSISAAGQETQYF. The CDR3 DNA follows: TGTGCCAGTAGTATCTCGGCGGCAGGACAAGAGACCCAGTACTTC.

This clone occurred a few times. Within the sample, other DNA sequences also encode this same CDR3. J is TRBJ1-2 and V is TRBV28; D may be TRBD1 (6 bases). Germline-derived CDR1 and CDR2 are MDHEN and SYDVKM. The CDR3 extends over 12 amino acids. V was clipped by 4 bases and J by 4 bases, with 7 bases between them. CDR3 sequence (DNA): TGTGCCAGCAGTTCACAGGGCTATGGCTACACCTTC. It is translated as CASSSQGYGYTF.

The chain is built from TRBV11-2 and TRBJ1-2; D possibly corresponds to TRBD1 (6 bases). CDR3 length: 13 amino acids. Germline CDR1 and CDR2: SGHAT and FQNNGV. V lost 5 bases to trimming and J lost 11 bases, with 18 bases between them. The CDR3 region has the DNA TGTGCCAGCAGCCTCCGGGACAAACCCCTTTACACCTTC. It is translated as CASSLRDKPLYTF.

Worth noting for this clone: Other DNA sequences from this sample encode an identical CDR3 as well. The chain couples TRBV11-3 to TRBJ2-7; no definite D call. Germline loops: CDR1 SGHNT, CDR2 YENEEA. CDR3 length equals 12 residues. V dropped 0 bases and J dropped 5 bases, with 5 bases sitting between them. DNA of the CDR3: TGTGCCAGCAGCTTAGATCGGGACGAGCAGTACTTC. It specifies CASSLDRDEQYF. Filled out from reference TRBV11-3 and TRBJ2-7, the complete variable domain reads EAGVVQSPRYKIIEKKQPVAFWCNPISGHNTLYWYLQNLGQGPELLIRYENEEAVDDSQLPKDRFSAERLKGVDSTLKIQPAELGDSAVYLCASSLDRDEQYFGPGTRLTVT.

V usage is TRBV5-4 and J usage is TRBJ2-1; D ambiguous. The CDR3 has 14 amino acids. Trimming removed 0 bases from V and 2 bases from J, with 6 bases in between. Germline V gene data show CDR1 as SGHNT and CDR2 as YYREEE (reference sequence). CDR3 coding DNA: TGTGCCAGCAGCTTGGAGTCTGCCTACAATGAGCAGTTCTTC. Its protein product is CASSLESAYNEQFF.

V and J are TRBV7-8 and TRBJ2-1; 7 bases are a match to TRBD2. Germline CDR1 and CDR2: SGHVS and FQNEAQ. The CDR3 sequence is 13 residues long. V lost 5 bases, J lost 5 bases, and 3 bases stayed unmatched. The CDR3 spells CASSTGTNNEQFF. Here the CDR3 DNA reads TGTGCCAGCAGCACGGGGACTAACAATGAGCAGTTCTTC.

V and J are TRBV7-9 and TRBJ2-3; D possibly corresponds to TRBD2 (6 bases). V lost 1 base and J lost 3, with 14 bases in between. The germline V gene has CDR1 SEHNR and CDR2 FQNEAQ (reference sequence). This CDR3 spans 16 amino acids. The CDR3 is CASSLGGSGLTDTQYF. CDR3 nucleotide sequence: TGTGCCAGCAGCTTAGGGGGGTCGGGACTGACAGATACGCAGTATTTT.

The chain combines TRBV5-8 with TRBJ1-2; D is undetermined. V gave up 3 bases and J gave up 7 bases, with 13 bases separating them. This CDR3 is built from 13 residues. The germline CDR1 and CDR2 sequences are SGHTS and YDEGEE. CDR3 sequence (DNA): TGTGCCAGCAGCTGGTTATTGAGCCGTGGCTACACCTTC. It yields the protein CASSWLLSRGYTF.

This clone occurred once. This rearrangement joins TRBV27 to TRBJ2-3, with no clear D. The CDR3 covers 15 residues. Germline V lookup: CDR1 MNHEY, CDR2 SMNVEV (reference sequence). Between the trimmed V and J ends, which lost 3 bases and 1 base, there was a span of 11 bases. This chain's CDR3 is CASSFVGRGTDTQYF. CDR3 DNA sequence: TGTGCCAGCAGTTTCGTAGGACGTGGCACAGATACGCAGTATTTT.